This T cell receptor (beta chain) was found in a study of cytomegalovirus exposure and HLA in healthy donors. Overall study findings and caveats: The tendency of first-cohort TCR clusters to co-occur in the 120 or so validation repertoires emerged from a later analysis. In vitro data verified a few CMV-associated chains as specific for CMV antigens.

In the case of this clone: Antigen unknown.

Profiling relied on immunoSEQ multiplex PCR, and the TCRdb table lists in-frame clones only, not all of them. The table records fewer than 300,000 clones, more than 75% of them present only once. This TCR was sampled from a woman between 18 and 29 years old in good health and CMV-seronegative. Source material: PBMCs.

CDR3 sequence (DNA): TGCAGCTGTGTGGGACAGAAAAACTATGGCTACACCTTC. Protein: CSCVGQKNYGYTF. The V gene is TRBV29-1, the J gene TRBJ1-2; 7 bases align to TRBD1. J gave up 2 bases and V 8 bases, and 8 bases lay outside the gene matches. Germline CDR1 and CDR2: SQVTM and ANQGSEA. CDR3 length: 13 residues.